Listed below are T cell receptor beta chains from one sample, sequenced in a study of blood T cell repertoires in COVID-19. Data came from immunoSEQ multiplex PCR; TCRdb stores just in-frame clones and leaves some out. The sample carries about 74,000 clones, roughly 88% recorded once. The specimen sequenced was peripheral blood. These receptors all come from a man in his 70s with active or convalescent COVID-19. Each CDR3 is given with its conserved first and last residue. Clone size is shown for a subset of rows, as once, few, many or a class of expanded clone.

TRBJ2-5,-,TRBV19,CASQRTSGTNRGVETQYF
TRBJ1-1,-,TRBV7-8,CASSLDGGNTEAFF
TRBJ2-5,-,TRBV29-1,CSVESAGWEETQYF
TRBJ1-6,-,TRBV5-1,CASSRTGVDNSPLHF
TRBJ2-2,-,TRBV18,CASSPGTNTGELFF
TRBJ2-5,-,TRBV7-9,CASSLRSAGFGETQYF
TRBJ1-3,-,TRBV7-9,CASSRTGAGNTIYF
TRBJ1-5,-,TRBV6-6,CASRGDRGAGQPQHF
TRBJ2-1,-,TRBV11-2,CASSLDRSGNEQFF
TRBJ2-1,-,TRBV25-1,CASSARGGLNNEQFF
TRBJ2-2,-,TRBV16,CASSRPGYYTGELFF
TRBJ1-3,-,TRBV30,CAWGVGTSGNTIYF
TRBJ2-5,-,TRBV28,CATQVGGSQETQYF
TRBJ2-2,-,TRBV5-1,CASSWIAGMNTGELFF
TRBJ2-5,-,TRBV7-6,CASSDTDRGGFETQYF
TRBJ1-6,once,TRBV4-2,CASSQDRQGGNSPLHF
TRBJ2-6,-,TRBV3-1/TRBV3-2,CASSYIASGANVLTF
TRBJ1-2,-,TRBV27,CASSPVTGNYGYTF
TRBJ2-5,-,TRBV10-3,CAIRGREETQYF
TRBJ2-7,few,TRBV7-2,CASSPRTSGDEQYF
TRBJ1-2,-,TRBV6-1,CASSEIRAGRQGAYGYTF
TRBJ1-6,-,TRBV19,CASSPGGYNSPLHF
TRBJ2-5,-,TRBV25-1,CASSVTSGVNLKETQYF
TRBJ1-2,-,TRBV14,CASSPQTGVSYGYTF
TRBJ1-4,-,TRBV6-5,CASSYSSGKDEKLFF
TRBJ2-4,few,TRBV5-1,CASSSGQGAAKNIQYF
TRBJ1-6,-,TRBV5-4,CASSSRGYNSPLHF
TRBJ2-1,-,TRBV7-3,CASSFSSYNEQFF
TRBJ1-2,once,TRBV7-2,CASSLAGGANYGYTF
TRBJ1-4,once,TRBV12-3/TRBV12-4,CASSFIAGAKLFF
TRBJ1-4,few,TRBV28,CASSPSTHPTNEKLFF
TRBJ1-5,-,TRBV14,CASSAGGVSQPQHF
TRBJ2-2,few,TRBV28,CASKPSSGSLPGELFF
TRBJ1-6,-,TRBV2,CASLQVTNSPLHF
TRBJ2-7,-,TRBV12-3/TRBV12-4,CASRSTGSYEQYF
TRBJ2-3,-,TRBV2,CASSDLGGPSTDTQYF
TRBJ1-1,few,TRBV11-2,CASSGQTGGAEAFF
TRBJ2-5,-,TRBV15,CATSRDRGLAVRETQYF
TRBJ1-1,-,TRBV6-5,CASSPGGIAEAFF